The 14 T cell receptor beta chains below all came from one sample that was sequenced in a study of T-cell memory formation after mild COVID-19. A single record per CDR3 protein comes from TCRdb applying MiXCR to the 5' RACE reads. The sample consists of 300,000 to 350,000 distinct CDR3 sequences, around 19% of them appearing once. Sequenced material: PBMCs or a T cell subset sorted from them (not recorded which). The receptors shown here come from a man younger than 30 who had mild COVID-19 (a few samples of this study predate the infection). Cell type and time point are not known.

This clonotype was seen a handful of times. This rearrangement joins TRBV7-9 to TRBJ1-4; D remains unclear. V was trimmed by 5 bases and J by 5 bases, leaving 15 bases between them. The CDR3 length is 15 residues. Germline lookup yields CDR1 SEHNR and CDR2 FQNEAQ (reference sequence). CDR3 amino acids: CASSPKDGTNEKLFF. The CDR3 DNA sequence: TGTGCCAGCAGCCCAAAGGACGGCACGAATGAAAAACTGTTTTTT.

This clonotype was observed a few times. The chain links TRBV7-9 to TRBJ2-2, with 11 nucleotides matching TRBD1. This CDR3 has 15 amino acids. Germline CDR1 and CDR2: SEHNR and FQNEAQ (reference sequence). V lost 4 bases and J lost 5; bases outside the gene matches: 3. Written as DNA, the CDR3 is TGTGCCAGCAGCTCCCGGGACAGGGGGACCGGGGAGCTGTTTTTT. Translation: CASSSRDRGTGELFF. The entire variable domain, with the rest obtained from reference TRBV7-9 and TRBJ2-2, is as follows: DTGVSQNPRHKITKRGQNVTFRCDPISEHNRLYWYRQTLGQGPEFLTYFQNEAQLEKSRLLSDRFSAERPKGSFSTLEIQRTEQGDSAMYLCASSSRDRGTGELFFGEGSRLTVL.

The chain couples TRBV6-5 to TRBJ2-1; 8 positions match TRBD2. V lost 2 bases, J lost 8 bases, and 14 bases stayed unmatched. The CDR3 contains 17 residues. Germline CDR1 reads MNHEY; CDR2 reads SVGAGI. CDR3 coding DNA: TGTGCCAGCAGTTACCCATCACGGGGGGGTCCGCTCGATGAGCAGTTCTTC. Translated: CASSYPSRGGPLDEQFF.

The J gene is TRBJ2-3, the V gene TRBV20-1, with 7 bases matching TRBD2. Germline V gives CDR1 DFQATT, CDR2 SNEGSKA (reference sequence). The length of the CDR3 is 14 residues. Unmatched junction bases numbered 8, after V lost 3 bases and J lost 5 bases. In DNA, the CDR3 is TGCAGTGCTAGTAATCGGGGGAGGGGAGATACGCAGTATTTT. Translated, it gives CSASNRGRGDTQYF.

The sample holds a few counts of this clonotype. The chain is built from TRBV4-1 and TRBJ1-6; maybe TRBD1 (5 bases). V dropped 0 bases and J dropped 10 bases, with 13 bases sitting between them. CDR1 MGHRA and CDR2 YSYEKL come from the germline V gene. CDR3 length: 15 residues. The CDR3 DNA is TGCGCCAGCAGCCAAGAAGGGCAGGGTTACTCACCCCTCCACTTT. Its protein product is CASSQEGQGYSPLHF.

A few counts support this clonotype. This chain uses TRBV20-1 with TRBJ1-1; D is ambiguous. The CDR3 extends over 16 amino acids. The germline V gene has CDR1 DFQATT and CDR2 SNEGSKA (reference sequence). Trimming stripped 0 bases from V and 7 bases from J, with 21 bases between. The CDR3: CSARDPRDGPWVEAFF. In DNA, the CDR3 is TGCAGTGCTAGAGATCCTCGCGACGGTCCCTGGGTTGAAGCTTTCTTT.

The J gene is TRBJ1-5, the V gene TRBV20-1; 9 nucleotides align to TRBD1. CDR1 is DFQATT, CDR2 SNEGSKA, per germline (reference sequence). This CDR3 has 13 amino acids. The V and J ends lost 6 bases and 5 bases, in that order; junction bases with no gene match: 5. This chain's CDR3 is CSALGQGYQPQHF. In DNA form, the CDR3 reads TGCAGTGCCCTGGGACAGGGCTATCAGCCCCAGCATTTT.

This clonotype appeared a few times. The chain has TRBV5-1 and TRBJ2-2, with a tentative D call TRBD2 (5 bases). The length of the CDR3 is 15 residues. The V gene's germline CDR1 is SGHRS and CDR2 YFSETQ. V was shortened by 0 bases and J by 3 bases, with 9 bases between the two germline ends. The CDR3: CASSLAPADTGELFF. CDR3 sequence (DNA): TGCGCCAGCAGCTTGGCTCCAGCGGACACCGGGGAGCTGTTTTTT.

The chain links TRBV12-3 or TRBV12-4 to TRBJ1-5; D uncertain. With 1 base removed from V and 4 bases from J, the gap between germline ends came to 11 bases. The CDR3 consists of 15 residues. The CDR3 sequence: CASSLGSGPNQPQHF. The CDR3 region has the DNA TGTGCCAGCAGTTTAGGGTCAGGACCTAATCAGCCCCAGCATTTT.

There are a few counts of this clonotype. The rearrangement joins TRBV20-1 to TRBJ2-1; 7 bases map to TRBD2. The CDR3 loop spans 14 amino acids. The V gene end was trimmed by 5 bases and the J gene end by 7 bases; junction bases not matched to a gene: 11. The germline V gene has CDR1 DFQATT and CDR2 SNEGSKA (reference sequence). In nucleotides, the CDR3 is TGCAGTGCTCAAGCGGGGACTCTAAGGAATGAGCAGTTCTTC. Translation: CSAQAGTLRNEQFF.

V gene TRBV6-5 combines with J gene TRBJ1-2; possibly TRBD1 for D (5 bases). This CDR3 has 14 amino acids. V shed 5 bases and J shed 4 bases, with 14 bases lying between them. Germline V gene sequence: CDR1 MNHEY, CDR2 SVGAGI. DNA of the CDR3: TGTGCCAGCAGTACCGGTGGGGGTGGCTATGGCTACACCTTC. Translated: CASSTGGGGYGYTF.

V is TRBV29-1 and J is TRBJ1-2; the D gene is possibly TRBD1 (6 bases). Trimming took 6 bases from V and 5 from J, leaving 22 bases between them. The V gene's germline CDR1 is SQVTM and CDR2 ANQGSEA. CDR3 length: 15 residues. CDR3 nucleotide sequence: TGCAGCGTCGTCCACTCTGGGGGCGAGTGGTATGGCTACACCTTC. Protein sequence: CSVVHSGGEWYGYTF.

The V and J genes are TRBV5-1 and TRBJ2-7, with 9 bases identical to TRBD1. The CDR3 extends over 14 amino acids. Germline V gene data show CDR1 as SGHRS and CDR2 as YFSETQ. The J segment lost 5 bases and the V segment lost 2 bases, leaving 5 bases of the junction unmatched. CDR3 bases: TGCGCCAGCAGCTTACGGACAGGGGATAACGAGCAGTACTTC. Residues: CASSLRTGDNEQYF.

The rearrangement joins TRBV20-1 to TRBJ2-7; maybe TRBD2 (7 bases). This CDR3 has 13 amino acids. The V gene lost 5 bases and the J gene lost 0 bases, with 11 bases spanning the gap. Germline loops: CDR1 DFQATT, CDR2 SNEGSKA (reference sequence). The CDR3 protein is CSARRGPSYEQYF. The CDR3 DNA is TGCAGTGCTCGGCGGGGGCCCTCCTACGAGCAGTACTTC.